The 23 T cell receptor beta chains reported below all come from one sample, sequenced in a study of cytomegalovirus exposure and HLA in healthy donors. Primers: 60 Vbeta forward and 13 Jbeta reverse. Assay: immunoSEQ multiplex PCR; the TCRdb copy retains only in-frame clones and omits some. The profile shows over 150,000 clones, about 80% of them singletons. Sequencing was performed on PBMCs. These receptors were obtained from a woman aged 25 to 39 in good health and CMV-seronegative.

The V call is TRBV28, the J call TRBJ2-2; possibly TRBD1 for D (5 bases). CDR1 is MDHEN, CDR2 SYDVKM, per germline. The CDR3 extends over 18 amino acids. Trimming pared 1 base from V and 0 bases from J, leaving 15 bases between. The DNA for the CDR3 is TGTGCCAGCAGTTTATACGAGGAAGACAGTCCGAACACCGGGGAGCTGTTTTTT. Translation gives CASSLYEEDSPNTGELFF.

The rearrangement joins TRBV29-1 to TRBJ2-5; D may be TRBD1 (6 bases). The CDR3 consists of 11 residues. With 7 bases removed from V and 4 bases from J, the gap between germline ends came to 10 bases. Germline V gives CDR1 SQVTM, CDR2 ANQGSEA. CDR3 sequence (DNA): TGCAGCGGAACAGGGAGAGAGACCCAGTACTTC. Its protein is CSGTGRETQYF.

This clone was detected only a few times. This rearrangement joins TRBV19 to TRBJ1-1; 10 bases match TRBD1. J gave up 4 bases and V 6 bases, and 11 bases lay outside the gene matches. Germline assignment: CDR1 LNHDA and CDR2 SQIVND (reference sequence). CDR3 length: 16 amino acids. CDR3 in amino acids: CASRGDDRGHRTEAFF. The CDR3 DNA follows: TGTGCCAGTAGGGGGGATGACAGGGGGCATCGCACTGAAGCTTTCTTT. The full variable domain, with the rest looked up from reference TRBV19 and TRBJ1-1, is DGGITQSPKYLFRKEGQNVTLSCEQNLNHDAMYWYRQDPGQGLRLIYYSQIVNDFQKGDIAEGYSVSREKKESFPLTVTSAQKNPTAFYLCASRGDDRGHRTEAFFGQGTRLTVV.

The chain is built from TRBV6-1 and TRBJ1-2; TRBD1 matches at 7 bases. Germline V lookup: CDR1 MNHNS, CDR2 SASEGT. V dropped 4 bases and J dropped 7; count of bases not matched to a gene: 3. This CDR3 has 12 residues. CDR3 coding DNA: TGTGCCAGCAGTGGACAGGGTGCTGGCTACACCTTC. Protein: CASSGQGAGYTF.

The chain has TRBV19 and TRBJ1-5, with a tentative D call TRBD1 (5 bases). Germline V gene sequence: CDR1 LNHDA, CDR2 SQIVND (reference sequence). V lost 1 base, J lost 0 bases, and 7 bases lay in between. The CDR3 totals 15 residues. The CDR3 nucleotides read TGTGCCAGTAGTATAGGACAGTATAGCAATCAGCCCCAGCATTTT. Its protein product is CASSIGQYSNQPQHF.

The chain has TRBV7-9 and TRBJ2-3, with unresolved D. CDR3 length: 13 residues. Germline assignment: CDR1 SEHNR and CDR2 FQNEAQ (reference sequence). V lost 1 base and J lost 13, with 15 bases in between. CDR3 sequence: CASSLVDSKKEYF. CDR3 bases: TGTGCCAGCAGCTTAGTAGACTCCAAAAAAGAGTATTTT.

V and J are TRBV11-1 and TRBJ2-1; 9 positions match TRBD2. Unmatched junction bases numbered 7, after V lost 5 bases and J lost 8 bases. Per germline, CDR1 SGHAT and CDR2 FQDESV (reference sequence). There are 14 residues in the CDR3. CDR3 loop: CASSLRGGVDEQFF. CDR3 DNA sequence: TGTGCCAGCAGCCTGCGGGGGGGTGTGGATGAGCAGTTCTTC.

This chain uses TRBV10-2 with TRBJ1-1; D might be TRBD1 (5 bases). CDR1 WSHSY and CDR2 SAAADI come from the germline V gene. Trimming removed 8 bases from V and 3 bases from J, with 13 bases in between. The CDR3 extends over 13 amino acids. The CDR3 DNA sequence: TGCGCCAGCGCCTATGCGGGGGACACTGAAGCTTTCTTT. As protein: CASAYAGDTEAFF.

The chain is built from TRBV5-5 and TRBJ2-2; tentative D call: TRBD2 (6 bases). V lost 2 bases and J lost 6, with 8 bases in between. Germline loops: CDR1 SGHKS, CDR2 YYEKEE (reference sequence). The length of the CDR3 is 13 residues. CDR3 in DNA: TGTGCCAGCAGCTTCTCGGGGGCCGGGGAGCTGTTTTTT. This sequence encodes CASSFSGAGELFF.

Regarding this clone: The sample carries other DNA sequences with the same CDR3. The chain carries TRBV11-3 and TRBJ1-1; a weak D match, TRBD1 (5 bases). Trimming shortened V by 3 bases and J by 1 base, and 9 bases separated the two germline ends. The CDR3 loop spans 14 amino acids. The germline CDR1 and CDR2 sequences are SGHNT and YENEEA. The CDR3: CASSLGGGNTEAFF. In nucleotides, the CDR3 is TGTGCCAGCAGCTTGGGCGGGGGGAACACTGAAGCTTTCTTT. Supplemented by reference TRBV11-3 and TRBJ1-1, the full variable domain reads EAGVVQSPRYKIIEKKQPVAFWCNPISGHNTLYWYLQNLGQGPELLIRYENEEAVDDSQLPKDRFSAERLKGVDSTLKIQPAELGDSAVYLCASSLGGGNTEAFFGQGTRLTVV.

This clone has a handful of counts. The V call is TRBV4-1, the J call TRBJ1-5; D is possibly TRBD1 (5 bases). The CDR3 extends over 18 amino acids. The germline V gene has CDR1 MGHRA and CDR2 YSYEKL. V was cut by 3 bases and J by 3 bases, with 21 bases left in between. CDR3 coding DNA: TGCGCCAGCAGCCAGGCCCCCAGACAGTACGCTATCAATCAGCCCCAGCATTTT. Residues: CASSQAPRQYAINQPQHF.

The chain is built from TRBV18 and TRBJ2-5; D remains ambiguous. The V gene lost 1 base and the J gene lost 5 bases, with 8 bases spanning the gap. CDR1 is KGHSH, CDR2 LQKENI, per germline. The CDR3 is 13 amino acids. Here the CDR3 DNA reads TGTGCCAGCTCACCACGGGCTCGGGAGACCCAGTACTTC. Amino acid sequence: CASSPRARETQYF. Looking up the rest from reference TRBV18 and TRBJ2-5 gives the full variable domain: NAGVMQNPRHLVRRRGQEARLRCSPMKGHSHVYWYRQLPEEGLKFMVYLQKENIIDESGMPKERFSAEFPKEGPSILRIQQVVRGDSAAYFCASSPRARETQYFGPGTRLLVL.

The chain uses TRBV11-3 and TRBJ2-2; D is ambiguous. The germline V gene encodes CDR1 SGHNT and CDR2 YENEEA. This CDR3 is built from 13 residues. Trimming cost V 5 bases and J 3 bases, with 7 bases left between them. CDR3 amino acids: CASSPSYTGELFF. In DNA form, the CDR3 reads TGTGCCAGCAGCCCCTCTTACACCGGGGAGCTGTTTTTT. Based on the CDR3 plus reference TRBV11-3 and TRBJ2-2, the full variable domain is EAGVVQSPRYKIIEKKQPVAFWCNPISGHNTLYWYLQNLGQGPELLIRYENEEAVDDSQLPKDRFSAERLKGVDSTLKIQPAELGDSAVYLCASSPSYTGELFFGEGSRLTVL.

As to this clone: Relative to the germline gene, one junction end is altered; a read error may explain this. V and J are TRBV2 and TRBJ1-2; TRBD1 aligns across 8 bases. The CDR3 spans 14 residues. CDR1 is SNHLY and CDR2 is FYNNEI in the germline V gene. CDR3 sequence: CASTVLTGGQGYPF. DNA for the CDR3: TGTGCCAGCACCGTATTAACAGGGGGTCAGGGCTACCCCTTC.

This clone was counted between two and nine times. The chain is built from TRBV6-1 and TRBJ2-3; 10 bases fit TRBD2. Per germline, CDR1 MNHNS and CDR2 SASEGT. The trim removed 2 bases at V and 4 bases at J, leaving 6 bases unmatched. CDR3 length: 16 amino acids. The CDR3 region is CASSETVAGGADTQYF. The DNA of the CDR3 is TGTGCCAGCAGTGAAACCGTAGCGGGAGGCGCAGATACGCAGTATTTT.

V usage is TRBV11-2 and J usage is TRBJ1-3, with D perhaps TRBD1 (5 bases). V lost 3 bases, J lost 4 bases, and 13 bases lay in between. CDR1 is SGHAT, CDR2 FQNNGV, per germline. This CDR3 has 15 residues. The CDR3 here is CASSLLGGPGNTIYF. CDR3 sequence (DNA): TGTGCCAGCAGCTTGTTGGGGGGACCCGGAAACACCATATATTTT.

CDR3 loop: CASSQVRGSYNEQFF. The DNA of the CDR3 is TGTGCCAGCAGCCAAGTCCGGGGCTCCTACAATGAGCAGTTCTTC. This chain connects TRBV14 to TRBJ2-1; perhaps TRBD2 as D (5 bases). This CDR3 comprises 15 residues. CDR1 is SGHDN, CDR2 FVKESK, per germline. The V end was cut by 1 base, the J end by 0 bases, with 7 bases between.

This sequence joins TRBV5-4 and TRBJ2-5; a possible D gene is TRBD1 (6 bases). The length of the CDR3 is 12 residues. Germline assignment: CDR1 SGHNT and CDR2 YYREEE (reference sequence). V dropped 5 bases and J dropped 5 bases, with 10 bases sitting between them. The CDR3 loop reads CASSTQGETQYF. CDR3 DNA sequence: TGTGCCAGCAGTACCCAGGGGGAGACCCAGTACTTC. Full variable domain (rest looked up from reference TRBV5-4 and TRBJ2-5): ETGVTQSPTHLIKTRGQQVTLRCSSQSGHNTVSWYQQALGQGPQFIFQYYREEENGRGNFPPRFSGLQFPNYSSELNVNALELDDSALYLCASSTQGETQYFGPGTRLLVL.

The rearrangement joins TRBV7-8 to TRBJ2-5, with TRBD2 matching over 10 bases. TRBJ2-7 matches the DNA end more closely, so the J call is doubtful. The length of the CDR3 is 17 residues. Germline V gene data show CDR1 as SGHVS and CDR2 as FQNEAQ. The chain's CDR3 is CASSLALAGGIPYEQYF. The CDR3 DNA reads TGTGCCAGCAGCTTAGCGTTAGCGGGAGGAATCCCCTACGAGCAGTACTTC.

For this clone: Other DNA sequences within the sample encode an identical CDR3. The CDR3 loop reads CASGAGSSYEQYF. The CDR3 DNA follows: TGCGCCAGCGGTGCGGGAAGCTCCTACGAGCAGTACTTC. V is TRBV5-1 and J is TRBJ2-7, with a tentative D call TRBD2 (6 bases). CDR3 length: 13 amino acids. The ends were cut back, 7 bases at V and 0 bases at J, with 11 bases in the middle. Per the germline V gene, CDR1 is SGHRS and CDR2 is YFSETQ.

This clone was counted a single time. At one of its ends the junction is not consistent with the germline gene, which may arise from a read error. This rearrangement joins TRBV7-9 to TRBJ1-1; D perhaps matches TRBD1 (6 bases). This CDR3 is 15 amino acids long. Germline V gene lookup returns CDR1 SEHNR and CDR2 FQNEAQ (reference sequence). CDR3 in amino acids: CSSSFGQWERTEAFF. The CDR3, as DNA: TGTTCCAGCAGCTTTGGACAGTGGGAAAGAACTGAAGCTTTCTTT.

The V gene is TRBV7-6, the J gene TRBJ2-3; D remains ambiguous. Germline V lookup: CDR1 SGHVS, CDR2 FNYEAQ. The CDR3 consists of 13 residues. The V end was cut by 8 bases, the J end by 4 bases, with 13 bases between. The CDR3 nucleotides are TGTGCCAGCTCCCAACACGGAGCAGATACGCAGTATTTT. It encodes CASSQHGADTQYF.

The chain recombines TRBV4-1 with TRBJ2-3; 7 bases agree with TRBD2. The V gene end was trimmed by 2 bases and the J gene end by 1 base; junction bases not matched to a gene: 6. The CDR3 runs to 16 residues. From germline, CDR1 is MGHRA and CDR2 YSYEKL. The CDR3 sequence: CASSQTTSSRTDTQYF. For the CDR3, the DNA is TGCGCCAGCAGCCAAACGACTAGCAGTCGCACAGATACGCAGTATTTT.